Shown below are 14 T cell receptor beta chains from a single sample sequenced in a study of T cell responses to AZD1222 COVID-19 vaccine (dated by TCRdb to the early 2020s). According to the study, the label for this sample's time point signals: about 28 days (+/-7) after the second vaccine dose. The method was the immunoSEQ multiplex PCR assay. TCRdb limited this immuneACCESS table to in-frame rearrangements with V and J called. A share of clones is missing; checked studies link under half to unresolved V genes, and the rest is unexplained. Across this sample there are 150,000 to 200,000 clones, with approximately 94% seen only once. The ten largest clones capture under 6% of the sample. The sample in question was peripheral blood, obtained 28 days after the second AZD1222 dose. The receptors originated from an adult who received the AZD1222 COVID-19 vaccine.

The V call is TRBV30, the J call TRBJ2-2, with a weak D call TRBD2 (5 bases). This CDR3 contains 10 residues. Germline V gene data show CDR1 as GTSNPN and CDR2 as SVGIG (reference sequence). The CDR3 loop is CAGGSGELFF. The CDR3 DNA follows: TGTGCTGGTGGGAGCGGGGAGCTGTTTTTT.

The V and J genes are TRBV9 and TRBJ2-1; 8 nucleotides match TRBD1. The V and J ends lost 4 bases and 6 bases, in that order; junction bases with no gene match: 6. The CDR3 sequence is 14 residues long. Germline CDR1 reads SGDLS; CDR2 reads YYNGEE. The CDR3 bases are TGTGCCAGCAGCTCCACGGGACAGGTCAATGAGCAGTTCTTC. This encodes CASSSTGQVNEQFF.

V is TRBV6-5 and J is TRBJ1-1; 8 nucleotides agree with TRBD1. The CDR3 spans 15 residues. Per germline, CDR1 MNHEY and CDR2 SVGAGI. With 5 bases clipped from V and 0 bases from J, the junction kept 5 bases outside the gene matches. The CDR3 loop reads CASSPWTGMNTEAFF. CDR3 nucleotides: TGTGCCAGCAGTCCTTGGACAGGGATGAACACTGAAGCTTTCTTT.

The chain is built from TRBV4-1 and TRBJ2-3; 11 bases fit TRBD2. The CDR3 consists of 18 residues. V dropped 0 bases and J dropped 0; count of bases not matched to a gene: 5. Germline loops: CDR1 MGHRA, CDR2 YSYEKL. As DNA, the CDR3 is TGCGCCAGCAGCCAAGATTTAGCGGGAGGGCCCAGCACAGATACGCAGTATTTT. This gives the protein CASSQDLAGGPSTDTQYF.

This chain joins TRBV24-1 and TRBJ1-2; perhaps TRBD1 as D (6 bases). This CDR3 has 14 amino acids. The V gene lost 3 bases and the J gene lost 2 bases, with 9 bases spanning the gap. Germline V CDR1 and CDR2: KGHDR, SFDVKD. CDR3 nucleotides: TGTGCCACCAGTGATCAAGGGGGAAACTATGGCTACACCTTC. Residues: CATSDQGGNYGYTF.

V usage is TRBV23-1 and J usage is TRBJ2-3, with D perhaps matching TRBD1 (5 bases). TRBV23-1 is flagged as an ORF with uncertain function. There are 17 residues in the CDR3. Deletions cut 3 bases from V and 3 bases from J, with 19 bases between. DNA of the CDR3: TGCGCCAGCAGTCAGCGCCGGTGCCAGGGATCAACAGATACGCAGTATTTT. Its translation: CASSQRRCQGSTDTQYF.

The CDR3 here is CASSQEAGTYEQYF. DNA of the CDR3: TGCGCCAGCAGCCAAGAGGCAGGGACCTACGAGCAGTACTTC. V gene TRBV4-1 combines with J gene TRBJ2-7, with a tentative D call TRBD1 (5 bases). V lost 0 bases, J lost 2 bases, and 8 bases lay in between. The CDR3 is made up of 14 amino acids. Germline V lookup: CDR1 MGHRA, CDR2 YSYEKL.

The chain recombines TRBV13 with TRBJ2-7, with D maybe TRBD1 (6 bases). CDR1 is PRHDT and CDR2 is FYEKMQ in the germline V gene (reference sequence). The CDR3 consists of 16 residues. V dropped 5 bases and J dropped 5 bases, with 22 bases sitting between them. CDR3 region: CASSVLAGTTQDEQYF. DNA for the CDR3: TGTGCCAGCAGCGTACTTGCCGGGACAACGCAGGACGAGCAGTACTTC.

The V and J genes are TRBV9 and TRBJ2-3, with a tentative D call TRBD1 (6 bases). Trimming removed 1 base from V and 8 bases from J, with 26 bases in between. The CDR3 has 18 residues. Looked up from germline, CDR1 is SGDLS and CDR2 is YYNGEE. The CDR3 spells CASSVTGIPLSISGTQYF. CDR3 nucleotides: TGTGCCAGCAGCGTAACAGGGATTCCTCTCTCCATCTCCGGTACGCAGTATTTT.

The chain combines TRBV28 with TRBJ2-3; the D gene is possibly TRBD2 (5 bases). The CDR3 runs to 15 residues. Germline loops: CDR1 MDHEN, CDR2 SYDVKM. Trimming cost V 4 bases and J 0 bases, with 11 bases left between them. The CDR3 nucleotides read TGTGCCAGCAGTTATACTAGACCTAGCACAGATACGCAGTATTTT. Its protein product is CASSYTRPSTDTQYF.

This clone showed up just a few times. J is TRBJ1-1 and V is TRBV6-2 or TRBV6-3; 8 nucleotides agree with TRBD1. The V gene's germline CDR1 is MNHEY and CDR2 SVGEGT. The CDR3 is made up of 15 amino acids. Losses at the gene ends were 5 bases for V and 1 base for J; bases not matched to a gene: 6. CDR3 nucleotide sequence: TGTGCCAGCAGTACAGAGGGACAGGCGAACACTGAAGCTTTCTTT. Translation: CASSTEGQANTEAFF.

The table lists this clone with a count of one. The V and J genes are TRBV27 and TRBJ2-1; D gene uncertain. V lost 2 bases, J lost 0 bases, and 11 bases lay in between. Looked up from germline, CDR1 is MNHEY and CDR2 is SMNVEV (reference sequence). This CDR3 is 16 amino acids long. The CDR3 spells CASSLKVPSSYNEQFF. The CDR3 bases are TGTGCCAGCAGTTTAAAGGTCCCTAGCTCCTACAATGAGCAGTTCTTC.

This clone was recorded once. The V and J genes are TRBV2 and TRBJ2-7; the D gene is possibly TRBD1 (6 bases). This CDR3 comprises 14 residues. The germline CDR1 and CDR2 sequences are SNHLY and FYNNEI. Between the trimmed V and J ends, which lost 5 bases and 9 bases, there was a span of 20 bases. The CDR3 sequence is CASSPEQGVWGQYF. In nucleotides, the CDR3 is TGTGCCAGCAGTCCGGAACAGGGCGTATGGGGGCAGTACTTC.

The chain joins TRBV6-5 to TRBJ1-1; D is undetermined. Germline assignment: CDR1 MNHEY and CDR2 SVGAGI. The CDR3 is made up of 12 amino acids. Trimming left V 10 bases short and J 3 bases short, with 12 bases between. The CDR3 region is CAIWRVDTEAFF. The CDR3 DNA follows: TGTGCCATCTGGCGGGTGGACACTGAAGCTTTCTTT.